This TCR beta chain was sequenced in a study of shared clonotypes between healthy human individuals. Caucasian adults living in Nashville, Tennessee, provided all samples. V was trimmed by 6 bases and J by 2 bases, leaving 17 bases between them. Germline loops: CDR1 SGHDT, CDR2 YYEEEE. The CDR3 is 15 amino acids. Each subset's genomic DNA was split evenly across several immunoSEQ plates. The sequenced material, unsorted PBMC DNA, was run on ten immunoSEQ deep assay plates. Sequencing was performed with immunoSEQ multiplex PCR; in TCRdb, only in-frame clones are kept and a portion is missing. This sample has approximately 510,000 clones, with less than 85% found just once.

Sequencing was performed on PBMCs. The sequence derives from a woman in her forties in good health. Some clones in this sample may be carry-over from other donors' samples. The chain carries TRBV5-6 and TRBJ2-5; weak D call: TRBD1 (6 bases). CDR3 in DNA: TGTGCCAGCACCGAAGTAGACAGGAGACAAGAGACCCAGTACTTC. Translated: CASTEVDRRQETQYF.